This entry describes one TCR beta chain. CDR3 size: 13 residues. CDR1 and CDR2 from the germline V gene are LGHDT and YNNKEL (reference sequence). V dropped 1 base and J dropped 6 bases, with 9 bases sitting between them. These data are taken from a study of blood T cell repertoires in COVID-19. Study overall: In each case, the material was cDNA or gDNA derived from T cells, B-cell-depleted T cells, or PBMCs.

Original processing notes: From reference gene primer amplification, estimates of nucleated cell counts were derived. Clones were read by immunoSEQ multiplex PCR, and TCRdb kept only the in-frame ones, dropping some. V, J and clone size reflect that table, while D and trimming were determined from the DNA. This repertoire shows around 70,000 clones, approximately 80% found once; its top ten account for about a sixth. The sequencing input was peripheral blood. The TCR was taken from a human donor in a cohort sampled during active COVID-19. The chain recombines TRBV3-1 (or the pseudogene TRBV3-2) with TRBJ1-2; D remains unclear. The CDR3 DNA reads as TGTGCCAGCAGCCAAGTCAACACCGATGGCTACACCTTC. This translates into CASSQVNTDGYTF.